The rows below give T cell receptor beta chains drawn from one sample of a study of blood T cell repertoires in COVID-19. Only in-frame clones appear in the TCRdb table, and some are missing; sequencing was by immunoSEQ multiplex PCR. Altogether 25,000 to 35,000 clones are present, 70% to 85% being singletons, with the ten largest covering about two fifths. Sample: peripheral blood. These receptors were collected from a woman older than 75 with acute or convalescent COVID-19. CDR3s include the opening cysteine and the closing phenylalanine or tryptophan.

TRBV11-2	TRBJ2-5	CASTVPRGQTQYF
TRBV25-1	TRBJ2-2	CASSELAGGAGELFF
TRBV2	TRBJ1-3	CASSLTGSGNTIYF
TRBV19	TRBJ2-7	CASSFPATGEQYF
TRBV19	TRBJ2-7	CASSSTGTGSYEQYF
TRBV28	TRBJ1-2	CASSGPGQGNYGYTF
TRBV5-1	TRBJ1-1	CASSLPRGGHTEAFF
TRBV11-2	TRBJ1-1	CASSTQGGTEAFF
TRBV6-5	TRBJ1-4	CASSYLNSEKLFF
TRBV6-5	TRBJ1-2	CASSPAGGNYGYTF
TRBV3-1/TRBV3-2	TRBJ2-2	CASSFGLAGAANTGELFF
TRBV28	TRBJ1-2	CASSMPGDGYTF
TRBV6-6	TRBJ2-3	CASSPRETSGVAADTQYF
TRBV24-1	TRBJ2-3	CATSDLQDSYTDTQYF
TRBV10-3	TRBJ2-1	CAIADSYNEQFF
TRBV15	TRBJ2-1	CATSRVAGTGHNEQFF
TRBV7-2	TRBJ1-2	CASSLLGPAGYTF
TRBV11-2	TRBJ2-2	CASSSLLLAGGNTGELFF
TRBV11-2	TRBJ2-4	CASSSGQPGNIQYF
TRBV28	TRBJ2-6	CATSSARSAGANVLTF
TRBV7-3	TRBJ2-1	CASSPPSRTSGGGNEQFF
TRBV7-3	TRBJ2-1	CASSPENFYNEQFF
TRBV6-5	TRBJ2-3	CASSYYSTSGVDTQYF
TRBV7-9	TRBJ2-5	CASSFTVIGTQYF
TRBV6-2/TRBV6-3	TRBJ2-5	CASSYYVSQETQYF
TRBV30	TRBJ1-2	CAWTPQGRFFYGYTF
TRBV5-1	TRBJ1-4	CASSPDRATNEKLFF
TRBV7-3	TRBJ2-3	CASSPLGLTTDTQYF
TRBV5-1	TRBJ2-3	CASSRGDTDTQYF
TRBV2	TRBJ1-5	CASSPDRANQPQHF
TRBV7-9	TRBJ2-7	CASSRGHPPFYEQYF
TRBV18	TRBJ2-5	CASSRDRGRTETQYF
TRBV19	TRBJ1-5	CARRDRDLSNQPQHF
TRBV11-3	TRBJ2-2	CASSLGSVPGELFF
TRBV5-5	TRBJ1-6	CASSHLPESPLHF
TRBV19	TRBJ1-5	CASREGQGAIGNQPQHF
TRBV6-6	TRBJ1-1	CASSYSLAGREAEAFF
TRBV7-8	TRBJ1-6	CASSLLSGPSSPLHF
TRBV29-1	TRBJ2-3	CSVRQGAGDTQYF
TRBV24-1	TRBJ2-3	CATSDLRTLAGGTDTQYF
TRBV28	TRBJ2-1	CASRYRDRGQSEQFF
TRBV28	TRBJ2-3	CASSVPGQGFADTQYF
TRBV5-6	TRBJ2-2	CASSLFGSLGGELFF
TRBV5-1	TRBJ1-5	CASSFGGGGDQPQHF
TRBV7-2	TRBJ2-5	CASTLRPGLAGETQYF
TRBV28	TRBJ2-1	CASSLVGVNEQFF